This is a list of T cell receptor beta chains from one sample in a study of cytomegalovirus exposure and HLA in healthy donors. Sequencing used immunoSEQ multiplex PCR; TCRdb keeps in-frame clones, though not all of them. Altogether around 200,000 clones are present, about 83% being singletons, with the ten largest covering roughly a sixth. The material sequenced was PBMCs. The receptors stem from a man aged 40-49 years in good health and CMV-seronegative. The CDR3 runs from the conserved cysteine through the conserved F or W. The order of the fields is J gene, clone size, D gene, V gene, CDR3 protein, CDR3 DNA. D genes are given only for firm matches. A row's size may be missing; if present it is once, few, many or a size class.

TRBJ2-2,NA,NA,TRBV15,CATSRYRDTGELFF,TGTGCCACCAGCAGGTACAGGGACACCGGGGAGCTGTTTTTT
TRBJ1-2,NA,TRBD1,TRBV5-4,CASSMKQGGYNGYTF,TGTGCCAGCAGCATGAAACAGGGGGGATACAATGGCTACACCTTC
TRBJ2-1,NA,TRBD2,TRBV5-1,CASSQGLAGVDEQFF,TGCGCCAGCAGCCAGGGACTAGCGGGAGTGGATGAGCAGTTCTTC
TRBJ1-6,NA,TRBD1,TRBV5-6,CASSFETGISPLHF,TGTGCCAGCAGCTTTGAGACAGGGATTTCACCCCTCCACTTT
TRBJ2-3,NA,NA,TRBV7-8,CASSSFRVATDTQYF,TGTGCCAGCAGCTCCTTTCGCGTTGCCACAGATACGCAGTATTTT
TRBJ2-7,NA,NA,TRBV29-1,CSVLSTVTYEQYF,TGCAGCGTCCTATCAACAGTGACCTACGAGCAGTACTTC
TRBJ2-7,few,NA,TRBV28,CASRVTRTYEQYF,TGTGCCAGCAGGGTGACTAGAACCTACGAGCAGTACTTC
TRBJ2-1,NA,NA,TRBV9,CASSVASGTYNEQFF,TGTGCCAGCAGCGTGGCCAGCGGAACCTACAATGAGCAGTTCTTC
TRBJ2-1,NA,NA,TRBV10-3,CAIRASLGGNINEQFF,TGTGCCATCAGAGCCTCTCTCGGCGGGAATATCAATGAGCAGTTCTTC
TRBJ2-6,NA,NA,TRBV28,CASSPAGAGANVLTF,TGTGCCAGCAGCCCAGCAGGGGCTGGGGCCAACGTCCTGACTTTC
TRBJ1-3,few,NA,TRBV7-2,CASSLWAGGGNTIYF,TGTGCCAGCAGCTTATGGGCAGGTGGTGGAAACACCATATATTTT
TRBJ1-1,few,NA,TRBV6-5,CASSSGGAGKTEAFF,TGTGCCAGCAGTTCAGGTGGGGCAGGGAAGACTGAAGCTTTCTTT
TRBJ1-6,NA,TRBD1,TRBV2,CASSQTTGGSYNSPLHF,TGTGCCAGCAGTCAAACAACAGGGGGATCCTATAATTCACCCCTCCACTTT
TRBJ2-2,once,TRBD2,TRBV7-9,CATTGGGELFF,TGTGCCACCACGGGAGGCGGGGAGCTGTTTTTT
TRBJ2-7,NA,NA,TRBV6-5,CASSSEYEQYF,TGTGCCAGCAGCTCAGAATACGAGCAGTACTTC
TRBJ1-5,NA,NA,TRBV5-1,CASSPDSSNQPQHF,TGCGCCAGCAGCCCCGACTCGAGCAATCAGCCCCAGCATTTT
TRBJ2-2,NA,NA,TRBV7-8,CASSLLRGTGELFF,TGTGCCAGCAGCTTACTGCGGGGCACCGGGGAGCTGTTTTTT
TRBJ1-1,once,NA,TRBV29-1,CSIRGFPFIEADF,TGCAGCATTCGGGGGTTCCCCTTCATTGAGGCCGACTTT
TRBJ2-1,NA,NA,TRBV15,CATASFPSDEQFF,TGTGCCACCGCTAGCTTTCCCTCTGATGAGCAGTTCTTC
TRBJ2-5,NA,TRBD2,TRBV7-9,CASSPSGGIQETQYF,TGTGCCAGCAGCCCTAGCGGGGGGATTCAAGAGACCCAGTACTTC
TRBJ1-2,once,NA,TRBV21-1,CASSSPRVDRGYGYTF,TGTGCCAGCAGCTCTCCCAGGGTGGACAGGGGTTATGGCTACACCTTC
TRBJ2-5,NA,TRBD2,TRBV18,CASSPTSGETQYF,TGTGCCAGCTCACCAACTAGCGGAGAGACCCAGTACTTC
TRBJ2-3,NA,TRBD2,TRBV6-5,CASTHSGGVYTQYF,TGTGCCAGCACCCATAGCGGGGGAGTATATACGCAGTATTTT
TRBJ1-4,NA,TRBD1,TRBV5-1,CASSSRTGDEKLFF,TGCGCCAGCAGCTCCCGGACAGGGGATGAAAAACTGTTTTTT
TRBJ2-7,once,NA,TRBV5-1,CASSSESYYEQYF,TGCGCCAGCAGCTCGGAGTCCTACTACGAGCAGTACTTC
TRBJ2-3,few,TRBD2,TRBV28,CASSLAGGYTDTQYF,TGTGCCAGCAGCCTAGCGGGAGGATACACAGATACGCAGTATTTT
TRBJ2-5,NA,NA,TRBV19,CASSMSLTGQETQYF,TGTGCCAGTAGTATGTCGTTGACAGGCCAAGAGACCCAGTACTTC
TRBJ2-7,NA,TRBD2,TRBV10-3,CAISESGSGSSYEQYF,TGTGCCATCAGTGAATCGGGTAGCGGGAGTTCCTACGAGCAGTACTTC